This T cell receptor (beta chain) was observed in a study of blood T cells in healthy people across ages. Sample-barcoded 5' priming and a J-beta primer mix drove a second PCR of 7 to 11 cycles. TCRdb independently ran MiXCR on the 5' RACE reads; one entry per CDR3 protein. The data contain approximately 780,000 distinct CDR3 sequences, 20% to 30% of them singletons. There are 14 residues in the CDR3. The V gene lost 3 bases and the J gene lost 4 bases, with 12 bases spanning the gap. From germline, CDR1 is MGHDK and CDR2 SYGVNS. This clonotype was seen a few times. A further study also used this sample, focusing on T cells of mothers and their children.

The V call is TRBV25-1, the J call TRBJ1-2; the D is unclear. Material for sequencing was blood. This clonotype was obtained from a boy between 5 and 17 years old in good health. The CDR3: CASSEDPRTYGYTF. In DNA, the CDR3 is TGTGCCAGCAGTGAGGACCCGAGGACCTATGGCTACACCTTC.